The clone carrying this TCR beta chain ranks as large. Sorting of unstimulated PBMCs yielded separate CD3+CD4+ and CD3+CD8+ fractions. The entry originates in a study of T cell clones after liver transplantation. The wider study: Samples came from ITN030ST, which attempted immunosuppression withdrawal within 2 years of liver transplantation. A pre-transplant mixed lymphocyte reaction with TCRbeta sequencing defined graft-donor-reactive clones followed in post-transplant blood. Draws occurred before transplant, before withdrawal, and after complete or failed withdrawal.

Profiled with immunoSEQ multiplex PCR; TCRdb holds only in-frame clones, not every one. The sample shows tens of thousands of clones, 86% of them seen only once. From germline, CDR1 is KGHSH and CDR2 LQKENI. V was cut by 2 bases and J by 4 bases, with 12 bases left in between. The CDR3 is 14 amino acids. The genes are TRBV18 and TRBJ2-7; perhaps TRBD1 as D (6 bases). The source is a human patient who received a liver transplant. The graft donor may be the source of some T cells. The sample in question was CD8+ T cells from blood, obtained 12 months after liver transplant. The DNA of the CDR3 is TGTGCCAGCTCACCAGGGCAGGGGCTTTACGAGCAGTACTTC. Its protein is CASSPGQGLYEQYF.